This T cell receptor beta chain emerged from a study of T cells expressing NK-cell markers. The overall study: The study sequenced eight donors, seven HCMV-seropositive and one seronegative.

The CDR3 has 17 amino acids. CDR1 and CDR2 from the germline V gene are SEHNR and FQNEAQ (reference sequence). Regarding this clonotype: Its antigen is not identified.

General study points: The HCMV specificity of the expanded NKG2C+ T cell clones stayed unresolved.

The cDNA for TCR beta came from 5'RACE template switching with UMIs. From its re-call of the 5' RACE reads, TCRdb lists each CDR3 protein once, without DNA. The sample totals approximately 550,000 distinct CDR3 sequences; its top ten clones hold roughly 3.6%. The sequenced material came from blood T cells: a sorted CD56 or NKG2C T cell subset, CD4+ or CD8+ T cells, or bulk PBMC T cells (not recorded which). The V and J genes are TRBV7-9 and TRBJ2-2. The sequence was collected from a man between 18 and 35 years old in good health. The CDR3: CASSLAQPNPNTGELFF.